These T cell receptor beta chains were read from a single sample in a study of T-cell reconstitution after alpha-beta-depleted transplantation in children. TCRdb fed the PCR reads into MiXCR, producing one record per CDR3 protein. This sample has about 220,000 distinct CDR3 sequences, with under 20% found just once. The sequences come from PBMCs, mostly from graft donor cells, collected 360 days after TCRalphabeta/CD19-depleted stem cell transplant. The source is a male patient aged 2 to 9 who had a stem cell transplant for acute lymphoblastic leukemia, so the T cells may come from the graft donor. Both conserved end residues are part of each CDR3. The D gene is left open where the match is weak. Size values are once, few and many counts, or a class for expanded clones, and some rows have none.

v_call: TRBV6-2/TRBV6-3; clone_size: -; j_call: TRBJ2-3; d_call: TRBD1; cdr3_aa: CASSYRSGQGRDTQYF; cdr3_nt: TGTGCCAGCAGTTACAGATCTGGACAGGGTAGAGATACGCAGTATTTT
v_call: TRBV20-1; clone_size: few; j_call: TRBJ1-4; d_call: TRBD1; cdr3_aa: CSANRQGAGEKLFF; cdr3_nt: TGCAGTGCCAATAGACAGGGGGCGGGTGAAAAACTGTTTTTT
v_call: TRBV7-9; clone_size: -; j_call: TRBJ2-3; d_call: TRBD2; cdr3_aa: CASAEPWRERTDTQYF; cdr3_nt: TGTGCCAGCGCCGAACCCTGGCGGGAGAGGACAGATACGCAGTATTTT
v_call: TRBV21-1; clone_size: -; j_call: TRBJ2-3; d_call: -; cdr3_aa: CASSKRGRDTQYF; cdr3_nt: TGTGCCAGCAGCAAACGAGGCCGAGATACGCAGTATTTT
v_call: TRBV6-5; clone_size: few; j_call: TRBJ2-1; d_call: -; cdr3_aa: CASTSRGGRFTGGNEQFF; cdr3_nt: TGTGCCAGCACTTCCCGAGGGGGGAGATTTACGGGGGGCAATGAGCAGTTCTTC
v_call: TRBV12-3/TRBV12-4; clone_size: few; j_call: TRBJ1-5; d_call: TRBD1; cdr3_aa: CASSRGQGASNQPQHF; cdr3_nt: TGTGCCAGCAGCCGTGGACAGGGGGCGAGCAATCAGCCCCAGCATTTT
v_call: TRBV12-3/TRBV12-4; clone_size: -; j_call: TRBJ2-5; d_call: -; cdr3_aa: CASSLKEGGTQYF; cdr3_nt: TGTGCCAGCAGTTTAAAGGAGGGGGGGACCCAGTACTTC
v_call: TRBV9; clone_size: few; j_call: TRBJ2-3; d_call: -; cdr3_aa: CASSVSGARPDTQYF; cdr3_nt: TGTGCCAGCAGCGTAAGCGGTGCACGGCCAGATACGCAGTATTTT
v_call: TRBV7-2; clone_size: few; j_call: TRBJ2-1; d_call: -; cdr3_aa: CASSLSRGSSYNEQFF; cdr3_nt: TGTGCCAGCAGCTTAAGCCGGGGCAGCTCCTACAATGAGCAGTTCTTC
v_call: TRBV12-3/TRBV12-4; clone_size: -; j_call: TRBJ2-7; d_call: TRBD2; cdr3_aa: CASSFFALAGSPYEQYF; cdr3_nt: TGTGCCAGCAGTTTTTTCGCCCTAGCGGGGTCCCCCTACGAGCAGTACTTC
v_call: TRBV6-5; clone_size: -; j_call: TRBJ1-1; d_call: TRBD1; cdr3_aa: CASSYSTGGEAEAFF; cdr3_nt: TGTGCCAGCAGTTACTCGACAGGGGGTGAGGCTGAAGCTTTCTTT
v_call: TRBV15; clone_size: -; j_call: TRBJ1-2; d_call: TRBD1; cdr3_aa: CATSREGDSGGYGYTF; cdr3_nt: TGTGCCACCAGCAGAGAGGGGGACAGTGGTGGCTATGGCTACACCTTC
v_call: TRBV20-1; clone_size: few; j_call: TRBJ1-1; d_call: -; cdr3_aa: CSASWGPGGTEAFF; cdr3_nt: TGCAGTGCTAGTTGGGGACCCGGGGGCACTGAAGCTTTCTTT
v_call: TRBV19; clone_size: few; j_call: TRBJ1-1; d_call: -; cdr3_aa: CAAATSTEAFF; cdr3_nt: TGTGCCGCAGCAACCAGCACTGAAGCTTTCTTT
v_call: TRBV12-3/TRBV12-4; clone_size: few; j_call: TRBJ1-3; d_call: -; cdr3_aa: CASSFRHGSGNTIYF; cdr3_nt: TGTGCCAGCAGTTTTAGACATGGCTCTGGAAACACCATATATTTT
v_call: TRBV5-1; clone_size: -; j_call: TRBJ1-1; d_call: TRBD1; cdr3_aa: CASSSLTGENTEAFF; cdr3_nt: TGCGCCAGCAGTTCTTTGACAGGGGAAAACACTGAAGCTTTCTTT
v_call: TRBV7-9; clone_size: few; j_call: TRBJ2-5; d_call: TRBD1; cdr3_aa: CASRGTGGKETQYF; cdr3_nt: TGTGCCAGTCGAGGGACAGGGGGAAAAGAGACCCAGTACTTC
v_call: TRBV7-9; clone_size: few; j_call: TRBJ2-1; d_call: -; cdr3_aa: CASSFLEGDNEQFF; cdr3_nt: TGTGCCAGCAGCTTTCTAGAGGGTGACAATGAGCAGTTCTTC
v_call: TRBV5-1; clone_size: few; j_call: TRBJ2-5; d_call: -; cdr3_aa: CASSLEGELKTQYF; cdr3_nt: TGCGCCAGCAGCTTGGAGGGGGAGTTGAAGACCCAGTACTTC
v_call: TRBV4-3; clone_size: many; j_call: TRBJ1-2; d_call: TRBD1; cdr3_aa: CASSGPGQGERNYGYTF; cdr3_nt: TGCGCCAGCAGCGGACCGGGACAGGGGGAAAGGAACTATGGCTACACCTTC
v_call: TRBV7-2; clone_size: few; j_call: TRBJ2-7; d_call: -; cdr3_aa: CASSLVSPGNEQYF; cdr3_nt: TGTGCCAGCAGCTTAGTGAGTCCAGGGAACGAGCAGTACTTC
v_call: TRBV7-2; clone_size: few; j_call: TRBJ2-1; d_call: -; cdr3_aa: CASSSFPGRDEQFF; cdr3_nt: TGTGCCAGCAGCTCATTCCCAGGGCGTGATGAGCAGTTCTTC
v_call: TRBV28; clone_size: few; j_call: TRBJ1-1; d_call: -; cdr3_aa: CATKGVTGSAAFF; cdr3_nt: TGTGCCACGAAGGGGGTTACAGGGTCGGCAGCTTTCTTT
v_call: TRBV29-1; clone_size: few; j_call: TRBJ1-4; d_call: -; cdr3_aa: CSVEDEGNEKLFF; cdr3_nt: TGCAGCGTTGAAGATGAGGGGAATGAAAAACTGTTTTTT
v_call: TRBV14; clone_size: once; j_call: TRBJ2-1; d_call: TRBD2; cdr3_aa: CASSPHSSGSYNEQFF; cdr3_nt: TGTGCCAGCAGCCCCCACTCTAGCGGGTCCTACAATGAGCAGTTCTTC
v_call: TRBV27; clone_size: -; j_call: TRBJ2-7; d_call: -; cdr3_aa: CASTHLGGRKAYEQYF; cdr3_nt: TGTGCCAGCACCCACTTAGGAGGGAGAAAGGCCTACGAGCAGTACTTC
v_call: TRBV11-2; clone_size: -; j_call: TRBJ2-1; d_call: TRBD2; cdr3_aa: CASSYRPIAGGNNEQFF; cdr3_nt: TGTGCCAGCAGCTACCGCCCAATAGCGGGGGGAAACAATGAGCAGTTCTTC
v_call: TRBV25-1; clone_size: few; j_call: TRBJ2-2; d_call: -; cdr3_aa: CASSRLNTGELFF; cdr3_nt: TGTGCCAGCTCCAGGCTGAACACCGGGGAGCTGTTTTTT
v_call: TRBV28; clone_size: -; j_call: TRBJ2-2; d_call: TRBD2; cdr3_aa: CASSPRGGLGTGELFF; cdr3_nt: TGTGCCAGCAGTCCCCGGGGGGGCCTCGGTACCGGGGAGCTGTTTTTT
v_call: TRBV4-3; clone_size: -; j_call: TRBJ2-5; d_call: -; cdr3_aa: CASSQDRGFGETQYF; cdr3_nt: TGCGCCAGCAGCCAAGATCGGGGGTTCGGGGAGACCCAGTACTTC
v_call: TRBV7-3; clone_size: -; j_call: TRBJ1-2; d_call: -; cdr3_aa: CASSPDGTDYGYTF; cdr3_nt: TGTGCCAGCAGCCCGGACGGCACAGACTATGGCTACACCTTC
v_call: TRBV4-3; clone_size: -; j_call: TRBJ2-1; d_call: -; cdr3_aa: CASSQVRGVNSYNEQFF; cdr3_nt: TGCGCCAGCAGCCAAGTACGCGGGGTAAACTCCTACAATGAGCAGTTCTTC
v_call: TRBV7-3; clone_size: -; j_call: TRBJ2-5; d_call: -; cdr3_aa: CASSPTGTMETQYF; cdr3_nt: TGTGCCAGCAGCCCCACCGGGACGATGGAGACCCAGTACTTC
v_call: TRBV20-1; clone_size: few; j_call: TRBJ1-2; d_call: TRBD1; cdr3_aa: CSATIRQGDYGYTF; cdr3_nt: TGCAGTGCCACAATCCGTCAGGGGGACTATGGCTACACCTTC
v_call: TRBV20-1; clone_size: -; j_call: TRBJ2-3; d_call: -; cdr3_aa: CSAFPLELSTDTQYF; cdr3_nt: TGCAGTGCTTTCCCCCTAGAGCTGAGCACAGATACGCAGTATTTT
v_call: TRBV10-3; clone_size: once; j_call: TRBJ2-1; d_call: -; cdr3_aa: CAIRLGGYNEQFF; cdr3_nt: TGTGCCATCAGACTAGGGGGATACAATGAGCAGTTCTTC
v_call: TRBV7-9; clone_size: -; j_call: TRBJ1-2; d_call: -; cdr3_aa: CASSLEELNYGYTF; cdr3_nt: TGTGCCAGCAGCTTAGAAGAGCTCAACTATGGCTACACCTTC
v_call: TRBV20-1; clone_size: -; j_call: TRBJ1-1; d_call: -; cdr3_aa: CSAQQGNTEAFF; cdr3_nt: TGCAGTGCTCAACAGGGGAACACTGAAGCTTTCTTT
v_call: TRBV10-3; clone_size: medium-sized; j_call: TRBJ2-7; d_call: -; cdr3_aa: CAISLEGNEQYF; cdr3_nt: TGTGCCATCAGTCTCGAGGGGAACGAGCAGTACTTC
v_call: TRBV10-3; clone_size: few; j_call: TRBJ2-3; d_call: -; cdr3_aa: CATVHEHTDTQYF; cdr3_nt: TGTGCCACCGTACATGAGCACACAGATACGCAGTATTTT
v_call: TRBV29-1; clone_size: few; j_call: TRBJ2-1; d_call: -; cdr3_aa: CSARLDNEQFF; cdr3_nt: TGCAGCGCCCGACTAGACAATGAGCAGTTCTTC
v_call: TRBV5-1; clone_size: few; j_call: TRBJ2-7; d_call: TRBD2; cdr3_aa: CASSLVGLGYEQYF; cdr3_nt: TGCGCCAGCAGCTTGGTGGGACTAGGCTACGAGCAGTACTTC